The rows below give T cell receptor beta chains drawn from one sample of a study of T-cell memory formation after mild COVID-19. From the 5' RACE reads, TCRdb called clonotypes with MiXCR, one entry per CDR3 protein. The sample holds some 290,000 distinct CDR3 sequences, 15% to 20% seen once. Sample: PBMCs or a T cell subset sorted from them (not recorded which). The receptors here all came from a man younger than 35 who had mild COVID-19 (a few samples of this study predate the infection). Cell type and time point are not known. Both conserved end residues are part of each CDR3. D genes are given only for firm matches. A clone size is listed for some rows: how often the clone was seen (once, few, many), or a class if it is expanded.

clone_size j_call v_call d_call cdr3_nt cdr3_aa
. TRBJ2-3 TRBV4-1 . TGCGCCAGCAGCCCCGGGACGGGAGAAGATACGCAGTATTTT CASSPGTGEDTQYF
. TRBJ1-2 TRBV12-3/TRBV12-4 . TGTGCCAGCGGACCCAGTCACAGCTATGGCTACACCTTC CASGPSHSYGYTF
. TRBJ2-7 TRBV20-1 . TGCAGTGCTCCACAGCCGGGACCGCCTTCGAGCGAGCAGTACTTC CSAPQPGPPSSEQYF
. TRBJ1-1 TRBV7-2 TRBD1 TGTGCCAGCAGCCCCGGGACAGGGTACTTGAACACTGAAGCTTTCTTT CASSPGTGYLNTEAFF
. TRBJ1-5 TRBV7-2 . TGTGCCAGCAGCCCAGGGCTCGGTCAGCCCCAGCATTTT CASSPGLGQPQHF
few TRBJ1-6 TRBV6-2/TRBV6-3 . TGTGCCAGCAGTTACACCTATAATTCACCCCTCCACTTT CASSYTYNSPLHF
. TRBJ2-1 TRBV29-1 . TGCAGCGTCTCCGTCGGGACCGGAGCCAATGAGCAGTTCTTC CSVSVGTGANEQFF
. TRBJ1-6 TRBV6-2/TRBV6-3 . TGTGCCAGCAGTTACTCTTCAGCTGGAGGAACACCCCTCCACTTT CASSYSSAGGTPLHF
. TRBJ2-1 TRBV7-9 TRBD2 TGTGCCAGCGAACTAGCGGGCACGGGTAATGAGCAGTTCTTC CASELAGTGNEQFF
few TRBJ2-3 TRBV5-1 TRBD2 TGCGCCAGCAGCAGGGGTCGGGGGGACACAGATACGCAGTATTTT CASSRGRGDTDTQYF
. TRBJ1-1 TRBV12-3/TRBV12-4 . TGTGCCAGCAGCAAACCTTTCGCAGGGGACACTGAAGCTTTCTTT CASSKPFAGDTEAFF
. TRBJ1-2 TRBV7-2 . TGTGCCAGCAGTCCCCCGGGGGCGCTTGGCTACACCTTC CASSPPGALGYTF
few TRBJ2-2 TRBV10-3 TRBD1 TGTGCCATCAGTAAGCGCCCGGGACAGGGGAACGCCGGGGAGCTGTTTTTT CAISKRPGQGNAGELFF
. TRBJ2-4 TRBV27 . TGTGCCAGCAGTTTTGGGCCCGGACCCCTTCAGTACTTC CASSFGPGPLQYF
few TRBJ2-5 TRBV2 . TGTGCCAGCAAAAGGGCAGAACAAGAGACCCAGTACTTC CASKRAEQETQYF
few TRBJ2-3 TRBV28 TRBD2 TGTGCCAGCAGTTTATCTAGCGGGGGGAACACAGATACGCAGTATTTT CASSLSSGGNTDTQYF
few TRBJ2-7 TRBV7-9 . TGTGCCAGCAGCCTCTCCGTTGTCGAGCAGTACTTC CASSLSVVEQYF
. TRBJ2-5 TRBV11-2 . TGTGCCAGCAGCTTTGGGCAGAAAGAGACCCAGTACTTC CASSFGQKETQYF
few TRBJ2-5 TRBV7-2 . TGTGCCAGCAGCCCCGACGCTGGCGGGGAGACCCAGTACTTC CASSPDAGGETQYF
few TRBJ2-6 TRBV5-1 . TGCGCCAGCGTCCTCGGCTCTGGGGCCAACGTCCTGACTTTC CASVLGSGANVLTF
few TRBJ2-3 TRBV4-2 TRBD2 TGTGCCAGCAGCCCAACGGCCCTAGCGGGGGAAGATACGCAGTATTTT CASSPTALAGEDTQYF
. TRBJ2-2 TRBV29-1 . TGCAGCGCCCCGGACCCGACCGGGGAGCTGTTTTTT CSAPDPTGELFF
few TRBJ2-5 TRBV10-3 . TGTGCCATCAGTGGGGTAACGGGAGTGGAGACCCAGTACTTC CAISGVTGVETQYF
. TRBJ2-1 TRBV24-1 . TGTGCCACCAGTGACCAGAAGAGCCATGAGCAGTTCTTC CATSDQKSHEQFF
many TRBJ1-1 TRBV12-3/TRBV12-4 . TGTGCCAGCAGCTTGCTGGGGACTGAAGCTTTCTTT CASSLLGTEAFF